The 25 T cell receptor beta chains in this list originate from one sample, sequenced in a study of blood T cell repertoires in COVID-19. This table comes from immunoSEQ multiplex PCR, and its TCRdb copy is limited to in-frame clones, with some not included. The sample yields 100,000 to 150,000 clones, almost 85% seen once. The sequencing input was peripheral blood. The receptors originated from a woman aged 30 to 39 who had recovered from COVID-19.

This clone has just one count. This chain links TRBV29-1 with TRBJ2-7; D is unclear. The CDR3 is made up of 10 amino acids. V lost 6 bases and J 6 bases, leaving 9 bases between the germline ends. Germline assignment: CDR1 SQVTM and CDR2 ANQGSEA. CDR3 loop: CSVSSGEQYF. The DNA of the CDR3 is TGCAGCGTCAGCTCAGGCGAGCAGTACTTC.

The rearrangement links TRBV29-1 to TRBJ1-2, with D possibly being TRBD1 (5 bases). Deletions cut 7 bases from V and 2 bases from J, with 11 bases between. This CDR3 spans 12 amino acids. Germline-derived CDR1 and CDR2 are SQVTM and ANQGSEA. In DNA form, the CDR3 reads TGCAGCGCCCAGACAGCGAACTATGGCTACACCTTC. Amino acids: CSAQTANYGYTF.

The chain couples TRBV24-1 to TRBJ2-6, with a weak D call TRBD1 (6 bases). V was cut by 0 bases and J by 0 bases, with 11 bases left in between. The CDR3 runs to 18 residues. CDR1 and CDR2 from the germline V gene are KGHDR and SFDVKD. The DNA for the CDR3 is TGTGCCACCAGTGATTTGGCAGGGGCACTCTCTGGGGCCAACGTCCTGACTTTC. It yields the protein CATSDLAGALSGANVLTF.

V is TRBV29-1 and J is TRBJ1-5, with TRBD1 identical over 7 bases. Losses at the gene ends were 6 bases for V and 1 base for J; bases not matched to a gene: 3. This CDR3 region has 13 residues. CDR1 SQVTM and CDR2 ANQGSEA come from the germline V gene. The CDR3 DNA sequence: TGCAGCGTGAGGGACAGCAGCAATCAGCCCCAGCATTTT. This translates into CSVRDSSNQPQHF.

The V call is TRBV10-1, the J call TRBJ2-1; 10 positions agree with TRBD1. The CDR3 is 15 residues long. V gave up 0 bases and J gave up 7 bases; unmatched junction bases: 3. Germline CDR1 and CDR2: WNHNN and SYGVQD (reference sequence). The DNA of the CDR3 is TGCGCCAGCAGTGAGTCCGGGACAGGGGAAAATGAGCAGTTCTTC. Protein product: CASSESGTGENEQFF.

The rearrangement links TRBV11-2 to TRBJ2-1; a possible D gene is TRBD1 (5 bases). This CDR3 spans 14 amino acids. Germline values: CDR1 SGHAT, CDR2 FQNNGV. Trimming removed 2 bases from V and 4 bases from J, with 9 bases in between. This CDR3 reads CASSLRGSYNEQFF. CDR3 coding DNA: TGTGCCAGCAGCTTAAGGGGTTCGTACAATGAGCAGTTCTTC.

CDR3 coding DNA: TGTGCCAGCAGTAACCCGACAGGGGGCGAGGGTAATTCACCCCTCCACTTT. As protein: CASSNPTGGEGNSPLHF. V is TRBV2 and J is TRBJ1-6; 10 bases are shared with TRBD1. V gave up 5 bases and J gave up 6 bases; unmatched junction bases: 10. Germline values: CDR1 SNHLY, CDR2 FYNNEI. The CDR3 runs 17 residues.

The chain links TRBV3-1 (or the pseudogene TRBV3-2) to TRBJ1-2, with unresolved D. Germline V gene data show CDR1 as LGHDT and CDR2 as YNNKEL (reference sequence). There are 16 residues in the CDR3. Trimming removed 1 base from V and 0 bases from J, with 12 bases in between. The chain's CDR3 is CASSQAISPANYGYTF. The CDR3, as DNA: TGTGCCAGCAGCCAAGCGATTTCCCCAGCTAACTATGGCTACACCTTC.

The chain is built from TRBV13 and TRBJ1-4, with D possibly being TRBD1 (5 bases). V lost 6 bases and J 6 bases, leaving 17 bases between the germline ends. Germline V gene lookup returns CDR1 PRHDT and CDR2 FYEKMQ (reference sequence). This CDR3 spans 15 amino acids. The CDR3 bases are TGTGCCAGCAGTAATATGAGGGGAGGCTATGAAAAACTGTTTTTT. As protein: CASSNMRGGYEKLFF.

The DNA for the CDR3 is TGTGCCAGCAGCGTATCCGGGACAGATAATTCACCCCTCCACTTT. Its protein product is CASSVSGTDNSPLHF. The chain carries TRBV9 and TRBJ1-6; 7 positions match TRBD1. The CDR3 contains 15 residues. The V and J ends lost 1 base and 5 bases, in that order; junction bases with no gene match: 3. The germline V gene encodes CDR1 SGDLS and CDR2 YYNGEE.

There are many counts of this clone. This chain joins TRBV6-1 and TRBJ1-2, with D possibly matching TRBD1 (5 bases). The CDR3 is 16 amino acids. Germline V lookup: CDR1 MNHNS, CDR2 SASEGT. Trimming shortened V by 2 bases and J by 3 bases, and 16 bases separated the two germline ends. Here the CDR3 reads CASSELTWAGDYGYTF. For the CDR3, the DNA is TGTGCCAGCAGTGAATTAACCTGGGCGGGGGACTATGGCTACACCTTC.

The chain is built from TRBV6-5 and TRBJ1-1, with 9 bases identical to TRBD1. CDR1 and CDR2 from the germline V gene are MNHEY and SVGAGI. This CDR3 contains 13 residues. J gave up 7 bases and V 6 bases, and 6 bases lay outside the gene matches. The CDR3 loop is CASSLQGAGEAFF. CDR3 in DNA: TGTGCCAGCAGCCTACAGGGGGCGGGTGAAGCTTTCTTT.

The chain couples TRBV27 to TRBJ2-6; D might be TRBD2 (6 bases). The CDR3 loop spans 16 amino acids. Trimming took 2 bases from V and 7 from J, leaving 15 bases between them. The germline gives CDR1 MNHEY, CDR2 SMNVEV (reference sequence). CDR3 DNA sequence: TGTGCCAGCAGTTTAGACGGGGGTCAAGGAGCCAACGTCCTGACTTTC. It encodes CASSLDGGQGANVLTF.

The rearrangement joins TRBV15 to TRBJ1-2, with D uncertain. CDR1 and CDR2 (germline): LNHNV, YYDKDF (reference sequence). Trimming pared 0 bases from V and 5 bases from J, leaving 16 bases between. This CDR3 has 16 residues. This chain's CDR3 is CATSRDPKSSGYGYTF. CDR3 in DNA: TGTGCCACCAGCAGAGATCCTAAATCCTCGGGGTATGGCTACACCTTC. The complete variable domain, with remaining parts taken from reference TRBV15 and TRBJ1-2, reads DAMVIQNPRYQVTQFGKPVTLSCSQTLNHNVMYWYQQKSSQAPKLLFHYYDKDFNNEADTPDNFQSRRPNTSFCFLDIRSPGLGDTAMYLCATSRDPKSSGYGYTFGSGTRLTVV.

The chain has TRBV21-1 and TRBJ2-2; the table's D gene call, TRBD2, was not cross checked with the DNA. TRBV21-1 is annotated as a pseudogene. The CDR3 runs to 16 residues. The CDR3 region has the DNA TGTGCCAGCAAGACTAGCGGGAGGCCGAACACCGGGGAGCTGTTTTTT. Encoded protein: CASKTSGRPNTGELFF.

This chain joins TRBV6-6 and TRBJ2-7, with D tentatively TRBD1 (7 bases). Trimming cost V 6 bases and J 4 bases, with 22 bases left between them. CDR3 length: 16 residues. Germline CDR1 MNHNY, CDR2 SVGAGI (reference sequence). CDR3 sequence reads: CASSKPSGGSIYEQYF. The CDR3 nucleotides are TGTGCCAGCAGCAAACCCTCAGGGGGGTCGATTTACGAGCAGTACTTC.

The chain links TRBV10-2 to TRBJ1-3; no clear D gene. Germline CDR1 and CDR2: WSHSY and SAAADI. V was cut by 0 bases and J by 0 bases, with 6 bases left in between. The CDR3 loop spans 15 amino acids. CDR3 sequence: CASSESRASGNTIYF. The CDR3 DNA reads TGCGCCAGCAGTGAGTCGAGGGCCTCTGGAAACACCATATATTTT.

V gene TRBV29-1 combines with J gene TRBJ1-2; 12 nucleotides match TRBD1. V shed 6 bases and J 4 bases; nucleotides not matched to a gene: 6. CDR3 length equals 14 residues. Germline CDR1 is SQVTM and CDR2 is ANQGSEA. The CDR3 DNA reads as TGCAGCGTAACCGGGACAGGGGGCCTCTATGGCTACACCTTC. Translation: CSVTGTGGLYGYTF.

The chain joins TRBV19 to TRBJ1-1; a possible D gene is TRBD1 (5 bases). V lost 5 bases, J lost 3 bases, and 19 bases lay in between. Per germline, CDR1 LNHDA and CDR2 SQIVND (reference sequence). This CDR3 is built from 16 residues. Here the CDR3 DNA reads TGTGCCAGTAGTCCCGATATTTCGGGACTTTACACTGAAGCTTTCTTT. It encodes CASSPDISGLYTEAFF.

J is TRBJ1-6 and V is TRBV14; possibly TRBD1 for D (6 bases). This CDR3 has 19 residues. V was pared by 0 bases and J by 9 bases, with 24 bases between. Germline V gives CDR1 SGHDN, CDR2 FVKESK. CDR3 sequence (DNA): TGTGCCAGCAGCCAAGATCCCCCCTGGACAGTCAAATCGACTTCACCCCTCCACTTT. As protein: CASSQDPPWTVKSTSPLHF.

The chain links TRBV6-5 to TRBJ2-3, with 7 bases fitting TRBD1. V was pared by 4 bases and J by 5 bases, with 3 bases of the junction left unmatched. Looked up from germline, CDR1 is MNHEY and CDR2 is SVGAGI. The CDR3 has 13 amino acids. This CDR3 is CASSFTGVDTQYF. As DNA, the CDR3 is TGTGCCAGCAGTTTTACAGGGGTAGATACGCAGTATTTT.

The genes are TRBV11-2 and TRBJ2-7; TRBD1 is a possible D gene (5 bases). Germline V gene lookup returns CDR1 SGHAT and CDR2 FQNNGV. V shed 0 bases and J shed 7 bases, with 10 bases lying between them. This CDR3 contains 13 residues. The CDR3 DNA reads as TGTGCCAGCAGCTTAGATAGGGGTAGGGAGCAGTACTTC. Translation gives CASSLDRGREQYF.

The chain recombines TRBV4-1 with TRBJ1-6; D remains unclear. The germline CDR1 and CDR2 sequences are MGHRA and YSYEKL. The CDR3 consists of 16 residues. V was pared by 1 base and J by 4 bases, with 11 bases between. The CDR3 bases are TGCGCCAGCAGCCAAGTACAGAGCCTGTATAATTCACCCCTCCACTTT. This encodes CASSQVQSLYNSPLHF.

This clone was seen just once. This sequence joins TRBV7-2 and TRBJ1-5; 7 nucleotides line up with TRBD1. CDR3 length equals 15 residues. J was trimmed by 3 bases and V by 0 bases; bases with no gene match: 2. Looked up from germline, CDR1 is SGHTA and CDR2 is FQGNSA. CDR3 residues: CASSLAGQTNQPQHF. The CDR3 nucleotides are TGTGCCAGCAGCTTAGCGGGACAGACCAATCAGCCCCAGCATTTT.

This clone is labeled as medium-sized. The chain recombines TRBV19 with TRBJ2-4, with a tentative D call TRBD2 (6 bases). In germline, CDR1 is LNHDA, CDR2 SQIVND (reference sequence). Trimming removed 5 bases from V and 0 bases from J, with 14 bases in between. This CDR3 contains 16 residues. CDR3 sequence: CASSPSGELAKNIQYF. The CDR3, as DNA: TGTGCCAGTAGTCCTTCGGGGGAGCTAGCCAAAAACATTCAGTACTTC.